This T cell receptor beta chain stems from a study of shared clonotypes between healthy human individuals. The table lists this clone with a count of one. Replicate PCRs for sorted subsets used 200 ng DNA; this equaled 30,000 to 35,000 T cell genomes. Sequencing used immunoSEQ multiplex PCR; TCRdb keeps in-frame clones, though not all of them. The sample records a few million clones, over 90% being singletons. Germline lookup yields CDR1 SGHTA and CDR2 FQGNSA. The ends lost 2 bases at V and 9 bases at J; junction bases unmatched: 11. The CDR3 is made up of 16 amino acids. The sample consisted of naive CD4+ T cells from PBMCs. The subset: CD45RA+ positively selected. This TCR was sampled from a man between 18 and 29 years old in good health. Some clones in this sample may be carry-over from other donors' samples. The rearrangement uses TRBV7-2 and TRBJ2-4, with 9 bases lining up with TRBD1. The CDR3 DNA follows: TGTGCCAGCAGCTTACACCAGGGCGGACAGGGGACCATTCAGTACTTC. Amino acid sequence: CASSLHQGGQGTIQYF.